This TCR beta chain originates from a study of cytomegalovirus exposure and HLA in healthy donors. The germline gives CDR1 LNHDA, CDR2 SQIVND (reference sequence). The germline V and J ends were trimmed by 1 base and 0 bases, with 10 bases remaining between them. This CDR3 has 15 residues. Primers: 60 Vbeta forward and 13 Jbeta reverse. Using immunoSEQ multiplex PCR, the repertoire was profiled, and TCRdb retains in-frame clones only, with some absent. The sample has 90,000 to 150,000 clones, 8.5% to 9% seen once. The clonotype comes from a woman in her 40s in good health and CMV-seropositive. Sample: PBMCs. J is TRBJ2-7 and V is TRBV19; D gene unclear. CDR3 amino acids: CASSIGAAPSYEQYF. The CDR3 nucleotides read TGTGCCAGTAGTATAGGGGCAGCCCCCTCCTACGAGCAGTACTTC.